This TCR beta chain was sequenced in a study of blood T cell repertoires in COVID-19. On the study more broadly: Samples came from the United States, Italy and Spain, spanning acute and convalescent COVID-19. T cells, B-cell-depleted T cells, or PBMCs supplied cDNA or gDNA.

Per the authors' pipeline: Estimates of nucleated cell counts were drawn from the amplification of reference gene primers. Some clones are missing from TCRdb's copy, which holds only in-frame ones; the method was immunoSEQ multiplex PCR. The DNA gave D and trimming, while V, J and clone size come from that table. In the table there are over 300,000 clones, about 86% of which are singletons. The V and J ends lost 3 bases and 3 bases, in that order; junction bases with no gene match: 8. The CDR3 totals 17 residues. The V gene's germline CDR1 is MNHNS and CDR2 SASEGT. Sequencing was carried out using peripheral blood. The genes are TRBV6-1 and TRBJ1-2, with 12 bases that match TRBD1. The sequence came from a woman aged 45-65 years with acute or convalescent COVID-19. CDR3 sequence: CASSEGTGGVSYYGYTF. CDR3 nucleotides: TGTGCCAGCAGTGAGGGGACAGGGGGCGTTTCGTACTATGGCTACACCTTC.